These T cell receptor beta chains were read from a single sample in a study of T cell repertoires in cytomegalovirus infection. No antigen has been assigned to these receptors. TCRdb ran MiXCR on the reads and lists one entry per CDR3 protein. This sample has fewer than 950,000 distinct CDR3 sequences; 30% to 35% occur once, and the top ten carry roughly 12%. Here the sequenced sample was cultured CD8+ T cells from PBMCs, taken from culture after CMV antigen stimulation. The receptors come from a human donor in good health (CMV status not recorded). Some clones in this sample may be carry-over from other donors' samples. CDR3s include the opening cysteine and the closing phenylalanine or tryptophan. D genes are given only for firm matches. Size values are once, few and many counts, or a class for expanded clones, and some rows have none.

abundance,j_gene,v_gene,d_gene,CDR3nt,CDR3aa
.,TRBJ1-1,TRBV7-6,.,TGTGCCAGCAGCTTAGACGTAGGGAACACTGAAGCTTTCTTT,CASSLDVGNTEAFF
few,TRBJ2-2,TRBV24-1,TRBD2,TGTGCCACCAGTGATCGGCGGGGGGCGGGGACCGGGGAGCTGTTTTTT,CATSDRRGAGTGELFF
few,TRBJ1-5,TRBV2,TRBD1,TGTGCCAGCATCCCGGGACAGGGGAAATCACAGCCCCAGCATTTT,CASIPGQGKSQPQHF
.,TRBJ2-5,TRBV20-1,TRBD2,TGCAGTGCTATCTATGGACTAGCGGGGGAGCAAGAGACCCAGTACTTC,CSAIYGLAGEQETQYF
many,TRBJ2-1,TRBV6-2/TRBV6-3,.,TGTGCCAGCACCTACGGACTAACATCGAGGAATGAGCAGTTCTTC,CASTYGLTSRNEQFF
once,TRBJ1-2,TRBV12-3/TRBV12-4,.,TGTGCCAGCAGTTTATCGCGGGGGAATGTCTATGGCTACACCTTC,CASSLSRGNVYGYTF
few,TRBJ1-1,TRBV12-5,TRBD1,TGTGCTAGTGGTTTTTCCTCCGGGACAGGGGGAACTGAAGCTTTCTTT,CASGFSSGTGGTEAFF
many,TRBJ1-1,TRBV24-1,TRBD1,TGTGCCACCAGTGATTGGACAGGGAACACTGAAGCTTTCTTT,CATSDWTGNTEAFF
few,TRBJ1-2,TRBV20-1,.,TGCAGTGCTAGATCCCCCTTAGGGACTAACTATGGCTACACCTTC,CSARSPLGTNYGYTF
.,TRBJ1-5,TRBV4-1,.,TGCGCCAGCAGCCAAACGAGGGACGATAATCAGCCCCAGCATTTT,CASSQTRDDNQPQHF
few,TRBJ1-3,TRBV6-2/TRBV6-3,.,TGTGCCAGCAGTTACCCCAGGACTACCTCTGGAAACACCATATATTTT,CASSYPRTTSGNTIYF
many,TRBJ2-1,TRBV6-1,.,TGTGCCAGCATGGAAGGGGACTGGTCCTACAATGAGCAGTTCTTC,CASMEGDWSYNEQFF